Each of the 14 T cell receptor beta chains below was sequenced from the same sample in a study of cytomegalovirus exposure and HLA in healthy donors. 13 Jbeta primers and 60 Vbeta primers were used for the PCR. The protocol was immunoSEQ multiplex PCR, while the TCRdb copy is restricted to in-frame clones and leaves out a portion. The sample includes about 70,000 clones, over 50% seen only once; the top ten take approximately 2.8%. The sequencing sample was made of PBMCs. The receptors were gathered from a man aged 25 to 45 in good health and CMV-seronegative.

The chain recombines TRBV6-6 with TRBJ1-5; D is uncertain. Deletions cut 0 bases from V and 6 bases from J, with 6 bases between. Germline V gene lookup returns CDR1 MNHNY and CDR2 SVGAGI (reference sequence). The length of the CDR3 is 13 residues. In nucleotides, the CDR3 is TGTGCCAGCAGTTACTCCCCGAGTCAGCCCCAGCATTTT. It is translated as CASSYSPSQPQHF.

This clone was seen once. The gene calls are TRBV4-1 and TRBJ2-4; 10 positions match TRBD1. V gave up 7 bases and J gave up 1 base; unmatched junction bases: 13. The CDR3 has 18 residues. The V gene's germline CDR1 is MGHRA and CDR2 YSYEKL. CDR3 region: CASTSGDGTGDAKNIQYF. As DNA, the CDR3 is TGCGCCAGCACCAGCGGGGACGGGACAGGGGATGCCAAAAACATTCAGTACTTC.

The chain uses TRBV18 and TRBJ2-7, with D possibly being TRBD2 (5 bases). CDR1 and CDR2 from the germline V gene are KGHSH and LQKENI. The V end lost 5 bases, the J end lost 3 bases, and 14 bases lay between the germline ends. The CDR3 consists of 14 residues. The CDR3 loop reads CASSAGDHSYEQYF. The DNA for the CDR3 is TGTGCCAGCTCAGCCGGGGATCATAGCTACGAGCAGTACTTC.

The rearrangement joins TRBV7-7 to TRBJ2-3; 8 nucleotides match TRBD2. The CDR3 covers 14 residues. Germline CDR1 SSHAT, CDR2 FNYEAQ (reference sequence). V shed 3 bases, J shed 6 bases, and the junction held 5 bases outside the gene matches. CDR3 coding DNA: TGTGCCAGCAGCTTCGGGGGGGCGCGTGATACGCAGTATTTT. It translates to CASSFGGARDTQYF.

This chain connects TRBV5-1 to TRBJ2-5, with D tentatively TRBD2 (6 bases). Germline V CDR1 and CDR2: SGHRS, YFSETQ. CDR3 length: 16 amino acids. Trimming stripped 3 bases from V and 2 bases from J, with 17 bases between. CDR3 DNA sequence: TGCGCCAGCAGCTCCTCCTTCGGGGGTTCGCAAGAGACCCAGTACTTC. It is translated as CASSSSFGGSQETQYF.

The CDR3 sequence is CASSPETGNNSPLHF. CDR3 bases: TGTGCCAGCAGCCCAGAGACAGGGAATAATTCACCCCTCCACTTT. The V call is TRBV7-2, the J call TRBJ1-6; TRBD1 agrees at 7 bases. Unmatched junction bases numbered 6, after V lost 5 bases and J lost 5 bases. The length of the CDR3 is 15 residues. Germline V gives CDR1 SGHTA, CDR2 FQGNSA.

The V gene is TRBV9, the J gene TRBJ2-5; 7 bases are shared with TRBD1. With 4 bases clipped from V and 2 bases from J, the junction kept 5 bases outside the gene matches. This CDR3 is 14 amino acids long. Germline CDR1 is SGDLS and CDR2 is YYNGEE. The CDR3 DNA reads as TGTGCCAGCAGCTCCGGACAGGAGCAAGAGACCCAGTACTTC. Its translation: CASSSGQEQETQYF.

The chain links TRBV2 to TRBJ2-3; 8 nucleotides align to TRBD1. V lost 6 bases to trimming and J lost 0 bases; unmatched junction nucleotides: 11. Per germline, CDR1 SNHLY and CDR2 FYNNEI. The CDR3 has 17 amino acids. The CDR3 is CASRIPKTGESTDTQYF. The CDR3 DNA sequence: TGTGCCAGCAGAATTCCGAAGACAGGGGAGAGCACAGATACGCAGTATTTT.

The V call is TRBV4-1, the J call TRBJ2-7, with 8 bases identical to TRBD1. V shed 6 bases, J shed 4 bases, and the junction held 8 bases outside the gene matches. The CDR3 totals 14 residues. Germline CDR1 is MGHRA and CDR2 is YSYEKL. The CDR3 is CASSLGTGLYEQYF. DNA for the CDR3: TGCGCCAGCAGTTTAGGGACAGGCCTATACGAGCAGTACTTC.

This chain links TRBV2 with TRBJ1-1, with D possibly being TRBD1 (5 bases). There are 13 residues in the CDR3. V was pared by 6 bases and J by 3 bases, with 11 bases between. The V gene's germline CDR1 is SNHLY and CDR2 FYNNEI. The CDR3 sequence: CASRTVGYTEAFF. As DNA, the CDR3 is TGTGCCAGCAGGACAGTGGGTTACACTGAAGCTTTCTTT.

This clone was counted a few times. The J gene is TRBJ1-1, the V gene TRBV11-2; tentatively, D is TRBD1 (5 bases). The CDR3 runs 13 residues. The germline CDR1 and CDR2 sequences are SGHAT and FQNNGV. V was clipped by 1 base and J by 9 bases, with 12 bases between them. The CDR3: CASSLVSTEQAFF. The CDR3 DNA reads TGTGCCAGCAGCTTAGTTTCGACAGAGCAAGCTTTCTTT.

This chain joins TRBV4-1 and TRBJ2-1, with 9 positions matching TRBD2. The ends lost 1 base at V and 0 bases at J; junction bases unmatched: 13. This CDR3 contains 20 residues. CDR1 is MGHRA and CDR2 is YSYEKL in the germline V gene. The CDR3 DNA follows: TGCGCCAGCAGCCAAGCTGCGACTAGCGGCCTGCGGGGCTCCTACAATGAGCAGTTCTTC. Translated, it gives CASSQAATSGLRGSYNEQFF.

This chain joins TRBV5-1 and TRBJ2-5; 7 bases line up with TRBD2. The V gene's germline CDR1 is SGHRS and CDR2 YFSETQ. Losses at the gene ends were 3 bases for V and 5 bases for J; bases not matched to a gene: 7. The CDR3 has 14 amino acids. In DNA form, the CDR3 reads TGCGCCAGCAGCTCGTGGGGGGGGTTGGAGACCCAGTACTTC. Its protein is CASSSWGGLETQYF.

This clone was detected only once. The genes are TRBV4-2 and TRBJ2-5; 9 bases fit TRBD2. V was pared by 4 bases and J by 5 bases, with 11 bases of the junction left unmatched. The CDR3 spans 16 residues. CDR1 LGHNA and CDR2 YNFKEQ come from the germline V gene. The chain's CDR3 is CASSLMGSGGLETQYF. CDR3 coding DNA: TGTGCCAGCAGCCTAATGGGAAGCGGGGGGCTCGAGACCCAGTACTTC.